Each of the 8 T cell receptor beta chains below was sequenced from the same sample in a study of long-term antiretroviral therapy in people with HIV (dated by TCRdb to between 2021 and 2024). The immunoSEQ hsTCRB v3.0 assay was used at survey level resolution to sequence the TRB variable region. TCRdb mirrors the immuneACCESS table, restricted to in-frame sequences. Some clones are absent from its copies; in checked studies, under half trace to an unresolved V gene, and the reason for the others is unknown. For this sample the table gives 26,000 or so clones, of which roughly 87% were detected only once. Roughly 1% of the sample lies in the top ten. The specimen was unsorted PBMCs, collected 2 years after starting antiretroviral therapy. The receptors shown here come from a man in his forties or fifties with HIV.

The chain has TRBV28 and TRBJ1-1; D is unclear. The germline V gene has CDR1 MDHEN and CDR2 SYDVKM. This CDR3 has 9 residues. Trimming removed 8 bases from V and 7 bases from J, with 5 bases in between. The CDR3, as DNA: TGTGCCAGCCCAAATGAAGCTTTCTTT. Protein product: CASPNEAFF.

CDR3 DNA: TGCGCCAGCAGCTCAGGACAGGGAGGCACAGATACGCAGTATTTT. This codes for CASSSGQGGTDTQYF. The chain has TRBV5-1 and TRBJ2-3; TRBD1 matches 8 bases. Per the germline V gene, CDR1 is SGHRS and CDR2 is YFSETQ. Losses at the gene ends were 3 bases for V and 1 base for J; bases not matched to a gene: 4. The CDR3 consists of 15 residues.

The chain combines TRBV30 with TRBJ2-1, with D unresolved. The germline V gene encodes CDR1 GTSNPN and CDR2 SVGIG (reference sequence). CDR3 size: 13 residues. V lost 0 bases to trimming and J lost 7 bases, with 10 bases between them. CDR3 residues: CAWSVELINEQFF. In nucleotides, the CDR3 is TGTGCCTGGAGTGTGGAGCTAATAAATGAGCAGTTCTTC.

The genes are TRBV11-3 and TRBJ2-5; 9 bases align to TRBD1. The CDR3 consists of 14 residues. The V gene end was trimmed by 3 bases and the J gene end by 1 base; junction bases not matched to a gene: 0. Germline CDR1 is SGHNT and CDR2 is YENEEA. CDR3 amino acids: CASSLGQGQETQYF. CDR3 nucleotides: TGTGCCAGCAGCTTGGGACAGGGCCAAGAGACCCAGTACTTC.

The rearrangement links TRBV28 to TRBJ1-3, with a tentative D call TRBD1 (5 bases). Looked up from germline, CDR1 is MDHEN and CDR2 is SYDVKM. The CDR3 runs 12 residues. Trimming took off 5 bases at V and 7 bases at J, with 9 bases between the two ends. The CDR3 DNA is TGTGCCAGCAGTGCGGGGGGGAACACCATATATTTT. Its protein is CASSAGGNTIYF.

This chain joins TRBV28 and TRBJ1-2; D is perhaps TRBD1 (6 bases). Trimming stripped 6 bases from V and 4 bases from J, with 12 bases between. The CDR3 length is 13 residues. Germline V lookup: CDR1 MDHEN, CDR2 SYDVKM. CDR3 region: CASSLIGGYGYTF. In DNA, the CDR3 is TGTGCCAGCAGCCTTATAGGGGGCTATGGCTACACCTTC.

This chain uses TRBV4-1 with TRBJ2-7, with D possibly being TRBD2 (6 bases). There are 15 residues in the CDR3. Germline V gene sequence: CDR1 MGHRA, CDR2 YSYEKL. V was cut by 1 base and J by 2 bases, with 12 bases left in between. This chain's CDR3 is CASSQGTGSTYEQYF. CDR3 coding DNA: TGCGCCAGCAGCCAAGGTACCGGGAGTACCTACGAGCAGTACTTC.

The chain uses TRBV2 and TRBJ1-1; D uncertain. The germline V gene encodes CDR1 SNHLY and CDR2 FYNNEI. V was shortened by 6 bases and J by 7 bases, with 15 bases between the two germline ends. This CDR3 comprises 13 residues. The DNA of the CDR3 is TGTGCCAGCAGACCAGACGCGGAGTTTGAAGCTTTCTTT. This encodes CASRPDAEFEAFF.